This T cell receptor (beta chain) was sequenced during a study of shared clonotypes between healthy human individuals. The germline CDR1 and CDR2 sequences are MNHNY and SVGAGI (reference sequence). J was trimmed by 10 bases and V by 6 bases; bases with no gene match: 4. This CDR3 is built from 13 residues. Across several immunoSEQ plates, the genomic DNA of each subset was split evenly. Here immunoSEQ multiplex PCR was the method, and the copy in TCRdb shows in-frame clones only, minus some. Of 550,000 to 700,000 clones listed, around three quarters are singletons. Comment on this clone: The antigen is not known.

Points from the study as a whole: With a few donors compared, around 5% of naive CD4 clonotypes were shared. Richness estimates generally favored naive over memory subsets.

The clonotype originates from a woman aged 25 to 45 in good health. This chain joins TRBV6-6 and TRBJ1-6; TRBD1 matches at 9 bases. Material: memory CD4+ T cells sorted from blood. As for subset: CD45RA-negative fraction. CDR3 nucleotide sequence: TGTGCCAGCAGGGGACAGGGCCAATCACCCCTCCACTTT. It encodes CASRGQGQSPLHF.